This is a list of T cell receptor beta chains from one sample in a study of blood T cell repertoires in COVID-19. Clones were sequenced by immunoSEQ multiplex PCR, and TCRdb holds only the in-frame ones, with some missing. Among roughly 140,000 clones, around 89% were seen once, and the ten largest hold 25% to 30%. Material for sequencing was peripheral blood. These receptors originate from a human donor in a cohort sampled during active COVID-19. Both conserved end residues are part of each CDR3. The D gene is left open where the match is weak. Only some rows state a clone size, as once, few, many or a class for expanded clones.

v_call: TRBV5-4
cdr3_length: 12
clone_size: .
d_call: .
j_call: TRBJ2-3
cdr3_nt: TGTGCCAGCAGCTTGGACAGGGCAGGCCAGTATTTT
cdr3_aa: CASSLDRAGQYF

v_call: TRBV5-1
cdr3_length: 14
clone_size: .
d_call: .
j_call: TRBJ1-4
cdr3_nt: TGCGCCAGCAGCTTCATTGGAGGCGATGAAAAACTGTTTTTT
cdr3_aa: CASSFIGGDEKLFF

v_call: TRBV5-6
cdr3_length: 14
clone_size: .
d_call: .
j_call: TRBJ2-7
cdr3_nt: TGTGCCAGCACCCTCAGAGCAGGGTCTGGTGAGCAGTACTTC
cdr3_aa: CASTLRAGSGEQYF

v_call: TRBV18
cdr3_length: 14
clone_size: .
d_call: TRBD1
j_call: TRBJ2-1
cdr3_nt: TGTGCCAGCTCACCGGGACAGGGGGGCGGTGAGCAGTTCTTC
cdr3_aa: CASSPGQGGGEQFF

v_call: TRBV19
cdr3_length: 14
clone_size: .
d_call: TRBD2
j_call: TRBJ2-5
cdr3_nt: TGTGCCAGTAGTTGGCGGGGGGGCCGGGAGACCCAGTACTTC
cdr3_aa: CASSWRGGRETQYF

v_call: TRBV5-1
cdr3_length: 16
clone_size: .
d_call: TRBD1
j_call: TRBJ1-3
cdr3_nt: TGCGCCAGCAGCTTGGGACAGGGGGCCTCTGGAAACACCATATATTTT
cdr3_aa: CASSLGQGASGNTIYF

v_call: TRBV7-9
cdr3_length: 14
clone_size: .
d_call: TRBD1
j_call: TRBJ2-7
cdr3_nt: TGTGCCAGCAGCCTCGGACAGGGGCCCTTGGAGCAGTACTTC
cdr3_aa: CASSLGQGPLEQYF

v_call: TRBV7-9
cdr3_length: 14
clone_size: .
d_call: .
j_call: TRBJ2-7
cdr3_nt: TGTGCCAGCAGCCCGGACACCTTCTCCTACGAGCAGTACTTC
cdr3_aa: CASSPDTFSYEQYF

v_call: TRBV20-1
cdr3_length: 16
clone_size: .
d_call: .
j_call: TRBJ1-2
cdr3_nt: TGCAGTGCTAGTCTCTTCCCCCGGCCAGGCCACTATGGCTACACCTTC
cdr3_aa: CSASLFPRPGHYGYTF

v_call: TRBV7-9
cdr3_length: 15
clone_size: .
d_call: TRBD1
j_call: TRBJ1-2
cdr3_nt: TGTGCCAGCAGCTTGGACCACAGGGGGATCTATGGCTACACCTTC
cdr3_aa: CASSLDHRGIYGYTF

v_call: TRBV15
cdr3_length: 16
clone_size: .
d_call: .
j_call: TRBJ1-1
cdr3_nt: TGTGCCACCAGCAGGCAAGATTTAGAGTGGAACACTGAAGCTTTCTTT
cdr3_aa: CATSRQDLEWNTEAFF

v_call: TRBV6-2/TRBV6-3
cdr3_length: 15
clone_size: .
d_call: TRBD1
j_call: TRBJ2-7
cdr3_nt: TGTGCCAGCAGTTCGACAGGGTCTGGATCCTACGAGCAGTACTTC
cdr3_aa: CASSSTGSGSYEQYF

v_call: TRBV2
cdr3_length: 12
clone_size: once
d_call: .
j_call: TRBJ2-1
cdr3_nt: TGTGCCAGCACAGCGTACCACAATGAGCAGTTCTTC
cdr3_aa: CASTAYHNEQFF

v_call: TRBV2
cdr3_length: 15
clone_size: once
d_call: .
j_call: TRBJ1-1
cdr3_nt: TGTGCCAGCAGTGAAGCCGGGTGGGAGGGAGAGGAAGCTTTCTTT
cdr3_aa: CASSEAGWEGEEAFF

v_call: TRBV6-5
cdr3_length: 13
clone_size: few
d_call: .
j_call: TRBJ1-6
cdr3_nt: TGTGCCAGCAGAGACGGGTATAATTCACCCCTCCACTTT
cdr3_aa: CASRDGYNSPLHF

v_call: TRBV19
cdr3_length: 13
clone_size: .
d_call: TRBD1
j_call: TRBJ2-1
cdr3_nt: TGTGCCAGTAGTTCCAGGGGGCCGGGGGAGCAGTTCTTC
cdr3_aa: CASSSRGPGEQFF

v_call: TRBV27
cdr3_length: 15
clone_size: once
d_call: TRBD2
j_call: TRBJ2-5
cdr3_nt: TGTGCCAGCAGTCAACTTTCTAGCGGGCAAGAGACCCAGTACTTC
cdr3_aa: CASSQLSSGQETQYF

v_call: TRBV4-1
cdr3_length: 17
clone_size: .
d_call: .
j_call: TRBJ1-1
cdr3_nt: TGCGCCAGCAGCCACCCCGGGACACGGATAGGGGGTAATGGAGCTTTCTTT
cdr3_aa: CASSHPGTRIGGNGAFF

v_call: TRBV30
cdr3_length: 13
clone_size: few
d_call: .
j_call: TRBJ1-2
cdr3_nt: TGTGCCTGGAGTTCTGGGGCCGCCTATGGCTACACCTTC
cdr3_aa: CAWSSGAAYGYTF

v_call: TRBV3-1/TRBV3-2
cdr3_length: 15
clone_size: .
d_call: .
j_call: TRBJ1-1
cdr3_nt: TGTGCCAGCAGCCAATTTGGGGGGATGGACACTGAAGCTTTCTTT
cdr3_aa: CASSQFGGMDTEAFF